What follows are 9 T cell receptor beta chains derived from one specimen sequenced in a study of CXCR3-negative and CXCR3-positive naive CD8 T cells. UMI labels and 5' RACE were used to prepare the TRB cDNA libraries. TCRdb re-called the 5' RACE reads; every CDR3 protein appears as one record, without DNA. The sample table includes some 130,000 distinct CDR3 sequences. Sequenced sample: naive CXCR3- CD8+ T cells from blood. Subset reported: CD45RO-CCR7+CD27+CD95- naive CD8+ T cells lacking CXCR3 (TNR3-). The receptors here all came from a human donor in good health. Some clones in this sample may be carry-over from other donors' samples.

The chain is built from TRBV5-4 and TRBJ1-1. The CDR3 runs 14 residues. Germline-derived CDR1 and CDR2 are SGHNT and YYREEE (reference sequence). CDR3 sequence reads: CASSLEWGPTEAFF.

The rearrangement joins TRBV7-2 to TRBJ2-1; TCRdb outputs TRBD1, but without DNA this stays unchecked. This CDR3 is 14 amino acids long. Germline CDR1 SGHTA, CDR2 FQGNSA. CDR3 residues: CASSLWTGPNEQFF.

V and J are TRBV20-1 and TRBJ2-7; TCRdb's assignment of TRBD2 cannot be checked, as there is no DNA. In germline, CDR1 is DFQATT, CDR2 SNEGSKA (reference sequence). The CDR3 has 12 amino acids. The CDR3 sequence is CSARGEGYEQYF.

This rearrangement joins TRBV4-1 to TRBJ1-5. The CDR3 is 12 amino acids. Germline CDR1 and CDR2: MGHRA and YSYEKL. CDR3: CASSHINQPQHF.

This CDR3 is CASSQEPPPGSSYEQYF. The genes are TRBV4-1 and TRBJ2-7; the D call of TRBD1 rests on TCRdb alone, since no DNA is present to check it. Germline CDR1 is MGHRA and CDR2 is YSYEKL. The CDR3 is 17 amino acids.

The chain employs TRBV5-1 and TRBJ1-2; TCRdb designates TRBD1, a call that cannot be tested without DNA. The CDR3 is made up of 14 amino acids. The germline CDR1 and CDR2 sequences are SGHRS and YFSETQ. The CDR3 sequence: CASSLVGQGAGYTF.

V usage is TRBV10-1 and J usage is TRBJ2-7; TCRdb indicates TRBD2, and absent DNA this call remains unverified. The CDR3 spans 14 residues. CDR1 and CDR2 from the germline V gene are WNHNN and SYGVQD (reference sequence). CDR3: CAISSLEISYEQYF.

This chain joins TRBV29-1 and TRBJ2-3; TCRdb outputs TRBD1, but without DNA this stays unchecked. The CDR3 contains 12 residues. Germline V lookup: CDR1 SQVTM, CDR2 ANQGSEA. The CDR3 sequence is CSVEGQTDTQYF.

The V and J genes are TRBV7-9 and TRBJ2-2. The CDR3 totals 12 residues. Germline CDR1 SEHNR, CDR2 FQNEAQ (reference sequence). CDR3: CASSTDTGELFF.